Sequencing of this T cell receptor (beta chain) was carried out in a study of technical replicates of blood from a handful of donors. The CDR3 extends over 14 amino acids. V shed 5 bases and J 0 bases; nucleotides not matched to a gene: 3. From germline, CDR1 is SQVTM and CDR2 ANQGSEA. Profiled with immunoSEQ multiplex PCR; TCRdb holds only in-frame clones, not every one. The sample records some 70,000 clones, nearly 98% being singletons. The sequence was obtained from a human donor in good health. This chain joins TRBV29-1 and TRBJ2-3, with TRBD2 matching 9 bases. The material sequenced was T cells isolated from PBMCs. DNA for the CDR3: TGCAGCGTTTCTACTAGCGGGAGCACAGATACGCAGTATTTT. Translating it yields CSVSTSGSTDTQYF.